This TCR beta chain was obtained from a study of patients and donors after allogeneic stem cell transplantation. This clonotype showed up many times. TCRdb ran MiXCR on the RT-PCR reads and lists one entry per CDR3 protein. The sample records about a million distinct CDR3 sequences, about a sixth being singletons. Per the germline V gene, CDR1 is SGHRS and CDR2 is YFSETQ. The V and J ends lost 4 bases and 1 base, in that order; junction bases with no gene match: 3. This CDR3 has 15 residues. This sequence joins TRBV5-1 and TRBJ2-3; 10 nucleotides agree with TRBD1. Material for sequencing was blood, either unsorted or a sorted T cell fraction (not recorded which). The TCR originated in a human donor who was either an allogeneic HSCT recipient or a stem cell or donor lymphocyte infusion donor (not recorded which). It is not recorded whose cells these are; they may come from a transplant donor. The CDR3 reads CASSPGTGGTDTQYF. Written as DNA, the CDR3 is TGCGCCAGCAGCCCGGGGACAGGGGGCACAGATACGCAGTATTTT.